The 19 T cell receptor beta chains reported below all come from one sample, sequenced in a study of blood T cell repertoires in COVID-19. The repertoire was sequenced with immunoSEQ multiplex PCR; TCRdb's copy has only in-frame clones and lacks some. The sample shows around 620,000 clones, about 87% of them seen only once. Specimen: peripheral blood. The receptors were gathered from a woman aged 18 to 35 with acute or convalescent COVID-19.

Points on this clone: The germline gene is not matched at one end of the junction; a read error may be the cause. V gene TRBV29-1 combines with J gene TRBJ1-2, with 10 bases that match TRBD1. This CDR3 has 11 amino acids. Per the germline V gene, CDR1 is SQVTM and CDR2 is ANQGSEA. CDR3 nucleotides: TGCAGCGTTGAAAAACCCCGGACAGGGGGCTTC. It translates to CSVEKPRTGGF.

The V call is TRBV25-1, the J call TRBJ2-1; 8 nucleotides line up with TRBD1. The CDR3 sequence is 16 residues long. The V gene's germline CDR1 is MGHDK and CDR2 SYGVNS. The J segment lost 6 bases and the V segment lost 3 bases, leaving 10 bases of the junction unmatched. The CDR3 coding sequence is TGTGCCAGCAGTGACTCCCCCAATACAGGGGGCAATGAGCAGTTCTTC. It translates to CASSDSPNTGGNEQFF.

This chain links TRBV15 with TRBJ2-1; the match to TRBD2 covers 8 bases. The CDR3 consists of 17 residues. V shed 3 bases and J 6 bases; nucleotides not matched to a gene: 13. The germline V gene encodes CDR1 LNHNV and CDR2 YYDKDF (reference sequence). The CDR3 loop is CATSSQIWGTSRNEQFF. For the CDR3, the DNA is TGTGCCACCAGCAGTCAAATTTGGGGGACTAGTCGCAATGAGCAGTTCTTC.

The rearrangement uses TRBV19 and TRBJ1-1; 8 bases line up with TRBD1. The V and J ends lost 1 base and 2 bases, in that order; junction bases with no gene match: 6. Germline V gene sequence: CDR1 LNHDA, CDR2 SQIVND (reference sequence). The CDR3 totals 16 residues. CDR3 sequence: CASSIAGTGDNTEAFF. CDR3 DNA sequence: TGTGCCAGTAGTATAGCAGGGACAGGCGATAACACTGAAGCTTTCTTT.

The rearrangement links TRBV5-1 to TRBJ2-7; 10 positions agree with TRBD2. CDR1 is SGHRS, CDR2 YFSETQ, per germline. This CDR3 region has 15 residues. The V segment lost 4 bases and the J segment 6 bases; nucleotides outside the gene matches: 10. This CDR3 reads CASSLRSGGAPEQYF. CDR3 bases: TGCGCCAGCAGCCTCCGGAGCGGGGGGGCCCCCGAGCAGTACTTC.

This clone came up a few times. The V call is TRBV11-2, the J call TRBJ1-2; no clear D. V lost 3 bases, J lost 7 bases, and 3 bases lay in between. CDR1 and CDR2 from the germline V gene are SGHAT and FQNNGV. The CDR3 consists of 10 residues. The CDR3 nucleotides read TGTGCCAGCAGCTTCGGTGGCTACACCTTC. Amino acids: CASSFGGYTF.

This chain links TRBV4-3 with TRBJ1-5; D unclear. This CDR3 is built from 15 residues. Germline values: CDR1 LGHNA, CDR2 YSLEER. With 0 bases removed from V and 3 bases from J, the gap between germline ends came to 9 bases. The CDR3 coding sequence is TGCGCCAGCAGCCAAGATGGCAGTGACAATCAGCCCCAGCATTTT. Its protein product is CASSQDGSDNQPQHF.

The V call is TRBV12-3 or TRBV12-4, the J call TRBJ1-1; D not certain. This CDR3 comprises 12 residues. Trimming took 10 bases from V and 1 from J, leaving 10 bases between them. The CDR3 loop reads CAILGSNTEAFF. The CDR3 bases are TGTGCCATCCTCGGGTCGAACACTGAAGCTTTCTTT.

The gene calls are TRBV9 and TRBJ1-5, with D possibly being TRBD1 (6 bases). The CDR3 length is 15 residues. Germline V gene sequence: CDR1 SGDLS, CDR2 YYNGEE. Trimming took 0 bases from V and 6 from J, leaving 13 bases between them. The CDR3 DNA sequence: TGTGCCAGCAGCGTAGCTGGGACATCGGGTCAGCCCCAGCATTTT. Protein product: CASSVAGTSGQPQHF.

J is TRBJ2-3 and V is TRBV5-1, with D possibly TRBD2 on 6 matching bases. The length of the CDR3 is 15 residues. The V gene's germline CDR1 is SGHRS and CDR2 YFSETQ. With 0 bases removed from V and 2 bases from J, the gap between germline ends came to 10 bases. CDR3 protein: CASSLERADTDTQYF. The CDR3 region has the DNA TGCGCCAGCAGCTTGGAGCGGGCAGACACAGATACGCAGTATTTT.

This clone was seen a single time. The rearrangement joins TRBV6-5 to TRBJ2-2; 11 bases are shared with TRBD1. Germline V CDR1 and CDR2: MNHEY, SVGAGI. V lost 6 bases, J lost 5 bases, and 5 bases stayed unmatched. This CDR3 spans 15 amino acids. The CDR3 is CASSARDRGTGELFF. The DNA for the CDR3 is TGTGCCAGCAGCGCCCGGGACAGGGGGACCGGGGAGCTGTTTTTT.

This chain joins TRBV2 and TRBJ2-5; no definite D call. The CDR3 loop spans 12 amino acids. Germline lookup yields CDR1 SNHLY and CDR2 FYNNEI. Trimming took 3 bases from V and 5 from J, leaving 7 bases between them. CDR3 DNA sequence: TGTGCCAGCAGTGACCTCTCGGAGACCCAGTACTTC. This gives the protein CASSDLSETQYF.

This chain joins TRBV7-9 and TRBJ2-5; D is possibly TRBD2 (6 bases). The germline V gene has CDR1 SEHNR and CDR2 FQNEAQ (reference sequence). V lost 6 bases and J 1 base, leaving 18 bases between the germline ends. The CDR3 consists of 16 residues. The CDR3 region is CASSYSGGTVQETQYF. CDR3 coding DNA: TGTGCCAGCAGTTATAGTGGGGGGACCGTCCAAGAGACCCAGTACTTC.

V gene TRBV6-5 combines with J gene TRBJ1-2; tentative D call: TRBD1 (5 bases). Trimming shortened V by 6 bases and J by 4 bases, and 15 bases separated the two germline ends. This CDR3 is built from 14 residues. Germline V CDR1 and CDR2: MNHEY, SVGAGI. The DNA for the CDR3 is TGTGCCAGCAGAGCCGGGGGACTATTCTATGGCTACACCTTC. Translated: CASRAGGLFYGYTF.

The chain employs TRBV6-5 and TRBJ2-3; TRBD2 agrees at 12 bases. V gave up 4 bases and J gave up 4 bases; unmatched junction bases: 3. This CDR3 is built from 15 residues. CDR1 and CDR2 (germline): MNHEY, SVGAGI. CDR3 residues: CASSSGLAGPDTQYF. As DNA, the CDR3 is TGTGCCAGCAGTTCGGGACTAGCGGGCCCAGATACGCAGTATTTT.

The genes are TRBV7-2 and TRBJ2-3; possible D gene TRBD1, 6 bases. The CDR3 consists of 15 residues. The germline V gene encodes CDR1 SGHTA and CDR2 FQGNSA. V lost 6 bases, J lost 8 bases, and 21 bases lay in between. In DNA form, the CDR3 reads TGTGCCAGCAGTTCTCCGGGACAAGTCATAGGTACGCAGTATTTT. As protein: CASSSPGQVIGTQYF.

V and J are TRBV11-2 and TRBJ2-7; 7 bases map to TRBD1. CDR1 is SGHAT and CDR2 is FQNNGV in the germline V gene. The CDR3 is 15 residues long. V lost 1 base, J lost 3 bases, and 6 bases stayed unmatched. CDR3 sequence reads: CASSLGRGPFYEQYF. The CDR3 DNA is TGTGCCAGCAGCTTAGGTAGGGGGCCCTTCTACGAGCAGTACTTC.

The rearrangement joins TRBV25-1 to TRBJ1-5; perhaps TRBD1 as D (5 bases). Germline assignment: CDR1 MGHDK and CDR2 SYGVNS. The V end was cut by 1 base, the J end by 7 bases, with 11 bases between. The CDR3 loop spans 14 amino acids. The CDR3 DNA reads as TGTGCCAGCAGTGAATTGGGGGAGGTGCAGCCCCAGCATTTT. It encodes CASSELGEVQPQHF.

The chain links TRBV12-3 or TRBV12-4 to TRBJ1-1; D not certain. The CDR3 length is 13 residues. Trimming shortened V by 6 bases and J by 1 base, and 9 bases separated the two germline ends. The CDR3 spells CASREEGNTEAFF. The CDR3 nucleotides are TGTGCCAGCAGAGAGGAGGGGAACACTGAAGCTTTCTTT.